This record looks at one T cell receptor beta chain sequence and its context. Only in-frame clones appear in the TCRdb table, and some are missing; sequencing was by immunoSEQ multiplex PCR. The sample lists about 40,000 clones, more than 70% occurring once. The data belong to a study of OX40 agonist ivuxolimab in advanced cancers. CDR3 length equals 15 residues. CDR1 and CDR2 from the germline V gene are MGHRA and YSYEKL. Trimming cost V 4 bases and J 7 bases, with 20 bases left between them. The sample was CD4+ or CD8+ T cells sorted from blood, taken in a trial of the OX40 agonist ivuxolimab. The clonotype originates from an adult with an advanced solid tumor such as melanoma, head and neck, liver or kidney cancer. V usage is TRBV4-1 and J usage is TRBJ2-7, with D possibly TRBD1 on 6 matching bases. CDR3: CASSPSTGTVIEQYF. For the CDR3, the DNA is TGCGCCAGCAGCCCTTCCACAGGGACGGTAATAGAGCAGTACTTC.